Below, 12 T cell receptor beta chains from the same sample are listed, as sequenced in a study of human T cells and chemical hapten exposure. TCRdb reprocessed the RACE reads via MiXCR and lists one record per CDR3 protein. The sample carries roughly 34,000 distinct CDR3 sequences, around 6.5% recorded once. Time point defined: patch test 1, 2 weeks after DPC sensitization. Treatment denoted: therapeutic diphenylcyclopropenone sensitization with weekly scalp DPC. Someone pulled total RNA out of unfractionated whole blood. The sequenced sample was whole blood, obtained in connection with sensitization to the hapten diphenylcyclopropenone (DPC). Every receptor here comes from a woman in her thirties with alopecia areata. Some clones in this sample may be carry-over from other donors' samples.

This chain links TRBV12-3 or TRBV12-4 with TRBJ1-1; TRBD1 aligns across 8 bases. V was pared by 6 bases and J by 9 bases, with 12 bases of the junction left unmatched. The CDR3 is 14 amino acids. In DNA form, the CDR3 reads TGTGCCAGCAGCCCAGTCGGACAGGGAAGGAAAGCTTTCTTT. Translation: CASSPVGQGRKAFF.

Ten or more counts support this clonotype. The chain couples TRBV6-2 or TRBV6-3 to TRBJ2-1; unclear D gene. The CDR3 runs 14 residues. Trimming cost V 2 bases and J 0 bases, with 5 bases left between them. Germline V gives CDR1 MNHEY, CDR2 SVGEGT. The CDR3 protein is CASSYDNSYNEQFF. CDR3 nucleotide sequence: TGTGCCAGCAGTTACGACAACTCCTACAATGAGCAGTTCTTC.

This clonotype was found many times. V usage is TRBV12-3 or TRBV12-4 and J usage is TRBJ2-7; 7 bases are a match to TRBD2. CDR3 length equals 17 residues. V lost 3 bases, J lost 1 base, and 12 bases stayed unmatched. The CDR3 DNA reads as TGTGCCAGCAGTTTGGGCTGGGGAGGGGTAGGATCCTACGAGCAGTACTTC. Translating it yields CASSLGWGGVGSYEQYF.

This chain connects TRBV13 to TRBJ2-3; D not resolved. The CDR3 has 14 amino acids. The germline CDR1 and CDR2 sequences are PRHDT and FYEKMQ (reference sequence). Deletions cut 6 bases from V and 4 bases from J, with 14 bases between. DNA of the CDR3: TGTGCCAGCAGGACCCCCTTGGAAGCAGATACGCAGTATTTT. It specifies CASRTPLEADTQYF.

The V call is TRBV4-2, the J call TRBJ1-2; D not certain. The CDR3 is made up of 12 amino acids. The germline V gene has CDR1 LGHNA and CDR2 YNFKEQ. The V end lost 0 bases, the J end lost 5 bases, and 4 bases lay between the germline ends. CDR3 coding DNA: TGTGCCAGCAGCCAAGAGAGTTATGGCTACACCTTC. The encoded protein is CASSQESYGYTF.

This clonotype was observed at least ten times. The chain recombines TRBV20-1 with TRBJ2-3, with D perhaps matching TRBD1 or TRBD2 (5 bases each). The CDR3 length is 16 residues. The V gene lost 6 bases and the J gene lost 6 bases, with 25 bases spanning the gap. Germline CDR1 DFQATT, CDR2 SNEGSKA (reference sequence). Here the CDR3 reads CSARKPTGAPRDTQYF. DNA of the CDR3: TGCAGTGCGCGAAAACCAACCGGGGCTCCGAGGGATACGCAGTATTTT.

This clonotype was seen repeatedly, ten times or more. The rearrangement links TRBV11-2 to TRBJ2-7; maybe TRBD1 (5 bases). CDR1 is SGHAT and CDR2 is FQNNGV in the germline V gene. The CDR3 is 16 amino acids. V shed 1 base and J shed 7 bases, with 20 bases lying between them. The CDR3 reads CASSLVIGATGGEQYF. DNA of the CDR3: TGTGCCAGCAGCTTAGTTATAGGGGCCACCGGCGGAGAGCAGTACTTC.

This clonotype was seen more than once but under ten times. The chain is built from TRBV20-1 and TRBJ2-7, with a weak D call TRBD2 (5 bases). The CDR3 has 13 residues. V was clipped by 5 bases and J by 2 bases, with 13 bases between them. CDR1 and CDR2 (germline): DFQATT, SNEGSKA (reference sequence). The CDR3 sequence is CSACSVGTYEQYF. The CDR3 DNA sequence: TGCAGTGCTTGTAGCGTGGGTACCTACGAGCAGTACTTC.

This clonotype was counted between two and nine times. This rearrangement joins TRBV6-5 to TRBJ2-5, with 8 bases that match TRBD1. V lost 6 bases to trimming and J lost 7 bases; unmatched junction nucleotides: 16. This CDR3 has 16 residues. From germline, CDR1 is MNHEY and CDR2 SVGAGI. The CDR3 loop reads CASSRPAGRGLGTQYF. The CDR3, as DNA: TGTGCCAGCAGCCGTCCGGCTGGCAGGGGGCTGGGGACCCAGTACTTC.

This clonotype was recorded at least ten times. The chain employs TRBV12-3 or TRBV12-4 and TRBJ2-2; 11 bases are a match to TRBD2. The CDR3 has 16 amino acids. J gave up 7 bases and V 6 bases, and 10 bases lay outside the gene matches. The CDR3 DNA sequence: TGTGCCAGCAGAACCACTAGCGGGGGAAAGGGCGGGGAGCTGTTTTTT. Its protein is CASRTTSGGKGGELFF.

This clonotype was picked up many times. The chain joins TRBV28 to TRBJ2-7; D is undetermined. The V end was cut by 5 bases, the J end by 4 bases, with 6 bases between. The V gene's germline CDR1 is MDHEN and CDR2 SYDVKM. CDR3 length: 11 amino acids. CDR3 bases: TGTGCCAGCAGTAAAAGGTACGAGCAGTACTTC. Protein: CASSKRYEQYF.

In nucleotides, the CDR3 is TGCAGCGTTGAACCCAGGGGGGGAACGGGCAATGGGGAGCAGTTCTTC. The encoded protein is CSVEPRGGTGNGEQFF. The chain is built from TRBV29-1 and TRBJ2-1; the D gene could be TRBD1 or TRBD2 (7 bases each). The V gene lost 2 bases and the J gene lost 10 bases, with 24 bases spanning the gap. The CDR3 covers 16 residues. Germline-derived CDR1 and CDR2 are SQVTM and ANQGSEA.